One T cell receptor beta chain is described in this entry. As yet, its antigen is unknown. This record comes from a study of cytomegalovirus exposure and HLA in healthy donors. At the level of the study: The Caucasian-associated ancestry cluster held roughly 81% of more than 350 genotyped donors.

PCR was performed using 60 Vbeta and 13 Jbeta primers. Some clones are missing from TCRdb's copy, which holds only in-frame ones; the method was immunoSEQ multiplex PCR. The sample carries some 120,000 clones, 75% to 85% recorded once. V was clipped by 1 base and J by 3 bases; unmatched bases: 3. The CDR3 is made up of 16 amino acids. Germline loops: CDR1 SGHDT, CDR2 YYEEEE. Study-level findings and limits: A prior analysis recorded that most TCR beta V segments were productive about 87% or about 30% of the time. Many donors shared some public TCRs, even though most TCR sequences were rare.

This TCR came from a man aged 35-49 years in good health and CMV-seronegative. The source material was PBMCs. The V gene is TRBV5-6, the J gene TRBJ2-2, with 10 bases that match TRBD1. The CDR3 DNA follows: TGTGCCAGCAGCTTGATAGGGACAGGGGACACCGGGGAGCTGTTTTTT. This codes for CASSLIGTGDTGELFF.